This T cell receptor beta chain stems from a study of T cells in Graves' hyperthyroidism and ophthalmopathy. Germline loops: CDR1 LGHDT, CDR2 YNNKEL (reference sequence). The CDR3 runs to 19 residues. Germline trimming cut 7 bases from V and 0 bases from J; bases unmatched to any gene: 11. From RNA transcripts, TCR beta CDR3 regions were amplified. The TCR CDR3 first-round RT-PCR relied on the HTBI primer set. From the multiplex PCR reads, TCRdb called clonotypes with MiXCR, one entry per CDR3 protein. This table has about 400,000 distinct CDR3 sequences, roughly 15% appearing once. This clonotype was observed many times.

The V call is TRBV3-1, the J call TRBJ2-6; the match to TRBD2 covers 11 bases. The sequenced material came from blood. The clonotype was recovered from a woman aged 55 to 70 with Graves' ophthalmopathy. The CDR3 sequence is CASNFLRLAGSSGANVLTF. CDR3 DNA sequence: TGTGCCAGCAACTTCCTCCGACTAGCGGGGTCCTCTGGGGCCAACGTCCTGACTTTC. Full variable domain (missing parts from reference TRBV3-1 and TRBJ2-6): DTAVSQTPKYLVTQMGNDKSIKCEQNLGHDTMYWYKQDSKKFLKIMFSYNNKELIINETVPNRFSPKSPDKAHLNLHINSLELGDSAVYFCASNFLRLAGSSGANVLTFGAGSRLTVL.